The 10 T cell receptor beta chains in this list originate from one sample, sequenced in a study of blood T cell repertoires in COVID-19 (dated by TCRdb to about 2020). Libraries were prepared through the immunoSEQ multiplex PCR assay. TCRdb re-hosts the immuneACCESS table, in-frame sequences only. Its copies lack some clones; in the studies checked, an unresolved V gene accounts for under half of them, and the cause for the rest is not known. This sample is represented by about 250,000 clones; approximately 86% of them were singletons. The top ten clones comprise over 1.2% of the sample. What was sequenced was peripheral blood. These receptors came from a man older than 75 with acute or convalescent COVID-19.

The rearrangement links TRBV4-3 to TRBJ1-4; 7 bases match TRBD1. Germline V CDR1 and CDR2: LGHNA, YSLEER. The CDR3 runs to 15 residues. J was trimmed by 4 bases and V by 4 bases; bases with no gene match: 6. The CDR3 DNA is TGCGCCAGCAGCCCGGCGAACAGGGGTAATGAAAAACTGTTTTTT. Its translation: CASSPANRGNEKLFF.

The chain carries TRBV9 and TRBJ1-6; D gene unclear. Trimming pared 0 bases from V and 2 bases from J, leaving 15 bases between. The CDR3 consists of 18 residues. Germline assignment: CDR1 SGDLS and CDR2 YYNGEE. Written as DNA, the CDR3 is TGTGCCAGCAGCGTAGATGGAGGATCGAAGCCCTATAATTCACCCCTCCACTTT. As protein: CASSVDGGSKPYNSPLHF. The variable domain in full, with the rest retrieved from reference TRBV9 and TRBJ1-6, is DSGVTQTPKHLITATGQRVTLRCSPRSGDLSVYWYQQSLDQGLQFLIQYYNGEERAKGNILERFSAQQFPDLHSELNLSSLELGDSALYFCASSVDGGSKPYNSPLHFGNGTRLTVT.

The chain combines TRBV5-1 with TRBJ1-1; TRBD1 is a possible D gene (5 bases). This CDR3 region has 12 residues. Trimming left V 5 bases short and J 3 bases short, with 8 bases between. Looked up from germline, CDR1 is SGHRS and CDR2 is YFSETQ. The CDR3 coding sequence is TGCGCCAGCAGGGGGGGGGACACTGAAGCTTTCTTT. This sequence encodes CASRGGDTEAFF.

This clone was detected only once. The junction and the germline gene differ at one end; a read error may be behind it. The rearrangement joins TRBV29-1 to TRBJ2-7; D is possibly TRBD1 (6 bases). Germline CDR1 reads SQVTM; CDR2 reads ANQGSEA. This CDR3 spans 13 amino acids. CDR3 DNA: TGCAGCGTTAAAGAATCGACAGGTTCCGAGCAGTACTTC. Translated, it gives CSVKESTGSEQYF.

The chain carries TRBV19 and TRBJ1-4; D perhaps matches TRBD1 (6 bases). V was shortened by 6 bases and J by 1 base, with 12 bases between the two germline ends. Germline CDR1 reads LNHDA; CDR2 reads SQIVND (reference sequence). CDR3 size: 15 residues. CDR3: CASSSKGGTNEKLFF. CDR3 in DNA: TGTGCCAGTAGCTCAAAAGGGGGAACTAATGAAAAACTGTTTTTT.

The chain recombines TRBV15 with TRBJ1-3; 9 bases align to TRBD1. The CDR3 has 18 amino acids. The V gene end was trimmed by 0 bases and the J gene end by 1 base; junction bases not matched to a gene: 7. Germline CDR1 reads LNHNV; CDR2 reads YYDKDF (reference sequence). The CDR3 sequence: CATSRDTGQGFSGNTIYF. CDR3 in DNA: TGTGCCACCAGCAGAGATACGGGACAGGGATTTTCTGGAAACACCATATATTTT.

V is TRBV4-2 and J is TRBJ1-1; 7 nucleotides match TRBD1. Trimming cost V 3 bases and J 3 bases; bases outside gene matches: 7. The length of the CDR3 is 15 residues. CDR1 is LGHNA and CDR2 is YNFKEQ in the germline V gene. The CDR3 DNA is TGTGCCAGCAGCCAGCAGGACAGGACCCACACTGAAGCTTTCTTT. As protein: CASSQQDRTHTEAFF.

CDR3 in amino acids: CASSFQGGGNEKLFF. The CDR3 DNA reads as TGTGCCAGCAGCTTCCAGGGAGGGGGTAATGAAAAACTGTTTTTT. V is TRBV7-9 and J is TRBJ1-4; TRBD1 is a possible D gene (6 bases). The CDR3 runs 15 residues. Germline V gives CDR1 SEHNR, CDR2 FQNEAQ (reference sequence). The ends were cut back, 3 bases at V and 4 bases at J, with 12 bases in the middle.

This clone has only one observation. V usage is TRBV6-5 and J usage is TRBJ1-5; a weak D match, TRBD1 (6 bases). The CDR3 is 15 amino acids. The germline V and J ends were trimmed by 7 bases and 2 bases, with 15 bases remaining between them. CDR1 is MNHEY and CDR2 is SVGAGI in the germline V gene. The CDR3 DNA reads as TGTGCCAGCACCTCAGGGGCCCCCGGCAATCAGCCCCAGCATTTT. This gives the protein CASTSGAPGNQPQHF.

The rearrangement uses TRBV4-2 and TRBJ2-1; D is unclear. Looked up from germline, CDR1 is LGHNA and CDR2 is YNFKEQ. The V end was cut by 5 bases, the J end by 3 bases, with 14 bases between. The CDR3 length is 15 residues. The CDR3 bases are TGTGCCAGCAGCGCGCACTTCGCCGACTACAATGAGCAGTTCTTC. This gives the protein CASSAHFADYNEQFF.